This T cell receptor (beta chain) was sequenced in a study of control samples from healthy donors and cancer patients. Germline V gives CDR1 MNHEY, CDR2 SVGAGI. V was clipped by 6 bases and J by 1 base; unmatched bases: 4. The length of the CDR3 is 15 residues. TCRdb's copy holds only in-frame clones and misses some; the assay was immunoSEQ multiplex PCR. The table includes over 110,000 clones, 92% detected once. The receptor's source is a man aged 25-45 years in good health. Sequencing was performed on blood. The chain employs TRBV6-5 and TRBJ2-2; TRBD1 aligns across 8 bases. In DNA form, the CDR3 reads TGTGCCAGCAGACCCGGGACAGGGAACACCGGGGAGCTGTTTTTT. The encoded protein is CASRPGTGNTGELFF.